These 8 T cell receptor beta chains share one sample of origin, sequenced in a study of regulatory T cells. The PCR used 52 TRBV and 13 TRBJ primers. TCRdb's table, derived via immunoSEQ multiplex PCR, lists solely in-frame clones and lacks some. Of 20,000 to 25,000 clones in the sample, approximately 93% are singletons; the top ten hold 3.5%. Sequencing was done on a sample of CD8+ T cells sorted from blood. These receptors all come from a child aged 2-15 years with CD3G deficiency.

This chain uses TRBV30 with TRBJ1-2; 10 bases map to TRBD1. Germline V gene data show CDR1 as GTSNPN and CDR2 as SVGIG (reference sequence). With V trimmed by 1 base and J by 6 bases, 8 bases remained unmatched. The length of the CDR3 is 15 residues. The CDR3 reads CAWSDRDRGDDGYTF. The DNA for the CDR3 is TGTGCCTGGAGTGACCGGGACAGGGGAGACGATGGCTACACCTTC.

CDR3 sequence reads: CASSVGTSGSNEQFF. DNA for the CDR3: TGTGCCAGCAGCGTGGGGACTAGCGGGAGTAATGAGCAGTTCTTC. The chain recombines TRBV7-9 with TRBJ2-1, with 14 bases matching TRBD2. Germline CDR1 is SEHNR and CDR2 is FQNEAQ (reference sequence). V lost 5 bases and J lost 7; bases outside the gene matches: 4. The CDR3 loop spans 15 amino acids.

CDR3 in DNA: TGTGCCAGCAGTTTAGATGGGACTATCTACGAGCAGTACTTC. Translated, it gives CASSLDGTIYEQYF. The chain links TRBV28 to TRBJ2-7; 7 nucleotides align to TRBD2. Germline V gives CDR1 MDHEN, CDR2 SYDVKM. The CDR3 consists of 14 residues. The ends lost 2 bases at V and 3 bases at J; junction bases unmatched: 4.

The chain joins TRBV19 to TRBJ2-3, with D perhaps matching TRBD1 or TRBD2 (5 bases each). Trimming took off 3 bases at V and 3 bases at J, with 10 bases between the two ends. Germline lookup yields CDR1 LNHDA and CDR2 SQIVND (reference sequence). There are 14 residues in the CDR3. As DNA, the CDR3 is TGTGCCAGTAGTATCGGGACGGAGACAGATACGCAGTATTTT. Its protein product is CASSIGTETDTQYF.

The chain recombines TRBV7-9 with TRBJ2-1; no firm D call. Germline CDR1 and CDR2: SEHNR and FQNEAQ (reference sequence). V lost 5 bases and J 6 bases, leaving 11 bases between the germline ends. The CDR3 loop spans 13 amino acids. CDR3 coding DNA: TGTGCCAGCAGCCAAGGCGGACGCAATGAGCAGTTCTTC. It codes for CASSQGGRNEQFF.

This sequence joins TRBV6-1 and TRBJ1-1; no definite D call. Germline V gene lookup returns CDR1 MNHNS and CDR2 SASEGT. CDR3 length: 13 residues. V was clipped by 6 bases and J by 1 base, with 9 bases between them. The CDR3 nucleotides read TGTGCCAGCAGGCCTTACAAGAACACTGAAGCTTTCTTT. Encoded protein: CASRPYKNTEAFF.

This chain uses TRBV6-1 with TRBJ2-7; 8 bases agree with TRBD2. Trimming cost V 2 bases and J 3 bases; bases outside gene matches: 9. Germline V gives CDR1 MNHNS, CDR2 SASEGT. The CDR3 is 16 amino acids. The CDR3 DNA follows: TGTGCCAGCAGTGAAATTGGTAGAGCGGGAGTCTACGAGCAGTACTTC. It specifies CASSEIGRAGVYEQYF.

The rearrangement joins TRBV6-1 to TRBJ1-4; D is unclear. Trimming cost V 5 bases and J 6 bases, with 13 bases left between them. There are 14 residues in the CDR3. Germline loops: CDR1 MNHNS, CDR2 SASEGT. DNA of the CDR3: TGTGCCAGCAGTACGGGCTACTGGGATGAAAAACTGTTTTTT. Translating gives CASSTGYWDEKLFF.